This T cell receptor (beta chain) was captured by sequencing in a study of beta chain features in type 1 diabetes (dated by TCRdb to between 2018 and 2020). The study in broad terms: Patients and healthy donors did not differ in mean age, gender distribution, total cell number or subset yield. Across all samples, around 100 million sorted cells were examined, and cell number per subset correlated strongly with RNA yield. In the study, TCRB repertoires of sorted circulating CD4+ T cell subsets from recently diagnosed type 1 diabetes patients were compared with those of matched healthy donors. Regulatory and stem cell-like memory subsets were isolated from only 8 patients and roughly eight healthy donors, whereas naive and central memory subsets came from all 30 or so donors.

The paper's findings and limits, for the study overall: The naive, central memory and regulatory TCRB repertoires appeared to resemble one another more closely among patients than among healthy donors. At VDJ recombination sites, type 1 diabetes patients had fewer insertions and more deleted nucleotides, which implies abnormalities in thymic rearrangement. Because small numbers of individuals were included in the HLA sub-analyses, any influence of HLA type on TCRB rearrangement was left unresolved. Because cDNA was sequenced instead of genomic DNA, highly expressing activated cells could be over-represented, though the groups showed no difference in activation or CD3 levels. A moderate but significant shortening of TCRB CDR3 length was observed in type 1 diabetes patients in all four CD4+ subsets. PCR may preferentially amplify shorter templates, but because patient and control samples were amplified and corrected together, any resulting skew would affect both groups equally.

This clone has just a few counts. Its antigen is still unknown. No quality values exist for individual bases; no much larger clone is one base distant. The entire amount of isolated RNA was reverse transcribed using the High Capacity cDNA Reverse Transcription Kit, so the sequenced TCRB transcripts were expressed ones. Deep immunoSEQ sequencing was performed on naive, central memory and regulatory T cell samples, with an average of about 3.6 million total reads per sample. Sorted cells were lysed in RLT buffer, and RNA was extracted using DNase-treated RNeasy Micro or Mini kits according to cell number. Each cell subset was processed separately to prevent cross-contamination, with patient and healthy donor samples processed together. TCRB sequences were amplified from cDNA with the immunoSEQ multiplex PCR, producing 87-bp fragments spanning the CDR3 region. Amplicons were sequenced on the Illumina HiSeq platform. Under the source paper's analysis protocol: PCR bias was computationally corrected using synthetic template baselines, reads within Hamming distance 2 were collapsed, and singletons that could not be merged were discarded. By aligning reads against IMGT, V, D and J genes, CDR3 length, and insertions or deletions at six rearrangement sites were assigned. Within each subset, clonotype counts were normalized to sorted cell number, and only after that were true diversity and Gini coefficients computed with the tcR R package. The overlap coefficient, calculated on TCRB nucleotide sequences, was used to measure repertoire sharing. As a proxy for the pre-selection repertoire, out-of-frame TCRB sequences from naive cells were analyzed. TCRdb carries this immuneACCESS record with in-frame sequences only. Its versions omit some clonotypes, under half of them owing to an unresolved V gene in the studies checked, with the rest unexplained. The V and J calls and clone size come from that table; D and trimming were worked out from the DNA. In this sample the table shows 350,000 to 400,000 clones, over 12% of which occur a single time. Jointly, the top ten make up 0.019% of the sample.

Trimming removed 1 base from V and 11 bases from J; the gene matches leave 8 bases unexplained. Taken from cysteine to phenylalanine, the CDR3 has 14 residues. The entry retains the CDR3 DNA only, 42 bases that are in frame from base 1. CDR1 SGHTA and CDR2 FQGNSA were looked up in the germline V gene. A single peripheral blood draw of roughly 0.11 L on average was collected from each donor into heparinised tubes. Using a panel that included CD45RO, CCR7, CD25, CD127, CD95 and CD27, naive, central memory, regulatory and stem cell-like memory CD4+ T cells were sorted on a BD FACSAria II. Purity was above 98% for every sorted population. PBMCs were separated immediately by Lymphoprep density gradient centrifugation and were stained directly, without being cultured. So that batch effects would be minimized, each experiment stained and sorted samples in pairs, pairing one healthy donor with one patient.

The chain uses TRBV7-2 and TRBJ1-5, with 7 bases aligning to TRBD1. The TCR originated in a woman younger than 35 in good health. Sequenced sample: naive CD4+ T cells from blood. The label giving this sample's cell subset or site can be read as: true naive CD4+ T cells. The nucleotide sequence reads TGTGCCAGCAGCTTAGGCGGAGGGGGCGACGCCCAGCATTTT. Its protein reads: CASSLGGGGDAQHF.